These T cell receptor beta chains were read from a single sample in a study of shared T cell receptors in the human thymus. Clones were read by immunoSEQ multiplex PCR, and TCRdb kept only the in-frame ones, dropping some. The sample has about 660,000 clones; 88% are singletons. These same data were also listed under a study on human thymus T cells.

Sequencing was done on a sample of thymocytes. All receptors come from a boy less than two years old with a congenital heart defect. The CDR3 runs from the conserved cysteine through the conserved F or W. D genes are given only for firm matches. Some rows mark clone size as missing; the rest say once, few, many or name a class of expanded clone.

v_gene	len	j_gene	d_gene	abundance	CDR3aa	CDR3nt
TRBV6-5	15	TRBJ2-7	.	.	CASSSQRVSPYEQYF	TGTGCCAGCAGTTCCCAGCGGGTCTCACCCTACGAGCAGTACTTC
TRBV5-8	16	TRBJ2-1	.	.	CASSSQLGTHYNEQFF	TGTGCCAGCAGCTCTCAGCTCGGGACACACTACAATGAGCAGTTCTTC
TRBV27	16	TRBJ2-7	TRBD2	.	CASSLSTSGSGDEQYF	TGTGCCAGCAGTTTATCGACTAGCGGGAGTGGAGACGAGCAGTACTTC
TRBV2	14	TRBJ2-7	TRBD1	.	CASRPGTGSYEQYF	TGTGCCAGCAGGCCCGGGACAGGGTCCTACGAGCAGTACTTC
TRBV5-1	15	TRBJ1-2	TRBD1	.	CASSSTTGGGYGYTF	TGCGCCAGCAGCTCGACGACAGGGGGAGGCTATGGCTACACCTTC
TRBV6-4	19	TRBJ2-1	TRBD2	once	CASSEGGASGSLSYNEQFF	TGTGCCAGCAGTGAAGGTGGGGCTAGCGGGTCTCTCTCCTACAATGAGCAGTTCTTC
TRBV6-4	14	TRBJ1-2	TRBD1	.	CASSDVDRGGGYTF	TGTGCCAGCAGTGACGTCGACAGGGGAGGAGGGTACACCTTC
TRBV19	19	TRBJ2-7	TRBD2	.	CASSIRKTSGLAGPYEQYF	TGTGCCAGTAGTATCCGGAAGACCTCAGGACTAGCGGGTCCCTACGAGCAGTACTTC
TRBV15	16	TRBJ2-7	TRBD1	.	CATSFLRDRGFYEQYF	TGTGCCACCAGCTTCCTCCGGGACAGGGGTTTTTACGAGCAGTACTTC
TRBV11-3	15	TRBJ1-1	.	.	CASSLAPTMYTEAFF	TGTGCCAGCAGCTTAGCACCTACCATGTACACTGAAGCTTTCTTT
TRBV5-1	20	TRBJ2-3	TRBD2	.	CASSLGGPGAGAPSTDTQYF	TGCGCCAGCAGCTTGGGGGGACCCGGGGCGGGAGCCCCTAGCACAGATACGCAGTATTTT
TRBV13	14	TRBJ2-1	.	.	CASSLGGSYNEQFF	TGTGCCAGCAGCTTGGGGGGTTCCTACAATGAGCAGTTCTTC
TRBV29-1	13	TRBJ2-5	.	.	CSPWSEDQETQYF	TGCAGCCCCTGGTCCGAGGACCAAGAGACCCAGTACTTC
TRBV27	13	TRBJ1-2	.	.	CASSSPGGYGYTF	TGTGCCAGCAGTTCGCCCGGCGGCTATGGCTACACCTTC
TRBV28	12	TRBJ2-3	.	.	CASRDRSDTQYF	TGTGCCAGCAGAGACAGATCAGATACGCAGTATTTT
TRBV19	15	TRBJ1-5	TRBD1	.	CASSRTGGLYQPQHF	TGTGCCAGTAGTAGAACAGGGGGCCTATATCAGCCCCAGCATTTT
TRBV4-3	19	TRBJ2-6	TRBD2	.	CASSTPGTSVSSGANVLTF	TGCGCCAGCAGCACTCCCGGGACTAGCGTCTCCTCTGGGGCCAACGTCCTGACTTTC
TRBV29-1	13	TRBJ2-1	TRBD2	.	CSAIAGGDNEQFF	TGCAGCGCCATAGCGGGAGGAGACAATGAGCAGTTCTTC
TRBV10-3	14	TRBJ1-1	.	once	CAITRTPPGTEAFF	TGTGCCATCACGCGGACCCCACCGGGGACTGAAGCTTTCTTT
TRBV19	12	TRBJ1-2	.	.	CASWDCIYGYTF	TGTGCCAGTTGGGACTGCATCTATGGCTACACCTTC
TRBV11-1	14	TRBJ1-4	.	.	CASSLKQTNEKLFF	TGTGCCAGCAGCTTAAAACAGACTAATGAAAAACTGTTTTTT
TRBV4-3	16	TRBJ2-1	.	once	CASSPLSRGVYNEQFF	TGCGCCAGCAGCCCTCTTAGCAGGGGGGTTTACAATGAGCAGTTCTTC
TRBV5-4	16	TRBJ2-7	.	.	CASSQNPREPSYEQYF	TGTGCCAGCAGTCAAAATCCCAGGGAACCTTCCTACGAGCAGTACTTC
TRBV7-6	19	TRBJ2-5	TRBD2	.	CASSLGVEGASGDRETQYF	TGTGCCAGCAGCTTAGGTGTGGAAGGGGCTAGCGGGGACCGAGAGACCCAGTACTTC
TRBV27	15	TRBJ2-5	TRBD2	.	CASRRLARAQETQYF	TGTGCCAGCAGACGACTAGCGAGGGCCCAAGAGACCCAGTACTTC
TRBV6-5	15	TRBJ1-2	TRBD1	.	CASSSTTGTEDGYTF	TGTGCCAGCAGTTCTACAACCGGGACAGAGGATGGCTACACCTTC
TRBV4-1	14	TRBJ1-1	TRBD1	.	CASSQFSGGTEAFF	TGCGCCAGCAGCCAATTTTCAGGGGGCACTGAAGCTTTCTTT
TRBV13	11	TRBJ2-7	.	.	CASSGSHEQYF	TGTGCCAGCAGCGGCTCGCACGAGCAGTACTTC
TRBV14	15	TRBJ2-7	.	.	CASSQDRAGADEQYF	TGTGCCAGCAGCCAAGATAGAGCAGGGGCAGACGAGCAGTACTTC
TRBV29-1	14	TRBJ1-4	.	.	CSVAGGATNEKLFF	TGCAGCGTTGCGGGCGGGGCAACTAATGAAAAACTGTTTTTT
TRBV7-6	13	TRBJ2-5	TRBD2	once	CASSCGRGETQYF	TGTGCCAGCAGCTGCGGGAGAGGGGAGACCCAGTACTTC
TRBV7-7	15	TRBJ2-5	TRBD1	once	CASSPDRGPEETQYF	TGTGCTAGCAGCCCGGACAGGGGGCCGGAGGAGACCCAGTACTTC
TRBV5-5	18	TRBJ2-2	TRBD1	.	CASSPKVGQGADTGELFF	TGTGCCAGCAGCCCCAAAGTGGGACAGGGGGCGGACACCGGGGAGCTGTTTTTT
TRBV29-1	13	TRBJ2-5	.	.	CSAGDLERETQYF	TGCAGCGCCGGTGACCTGGAGCGGGAGACCCAGTACTTC
TRBV4-1	16	TRBJ2-1	TRBD2	.	CASSQRTAGEIHEQFF	TGCGCCAGCAGCCAAAGGACGGCGGGAGAAATCCATGAGCAGTTCTTC
TRBV15	17	TRBJ2-1	.	.	CATSRHTGHSSYNEQFF	TGTGCCACCAGCAGACACACGGGACACAGCTCCTACAATGAGCAGTTCTTC
TRBV7-3	16	TRBJ2-2	.	.	CASSSPLGANTGELFF	TGTGCCAGCAGCTCCCCATTAGGGGCGAACACCGGGGAGCTGTTTTTT
TRBV6-5	16	TRBJ2-7	TRBD1	.	CASSYIWETGAYEQYF	TGTGCCAGCAGTTATATTTGGGAGACAGGGGCCTACGAGCAGTACTTC
TRBV7-2	17	TRBJ2-7	TRBD2	.	CASSLPRRTSGIYEQYF	TGTGCCAGCAGCCTCCCCCGTCGGACTAGCGGGATCTACGAGCAGTACTTC
TRBV11-3	16	TRBJ2-7	TRBD2	.	CASSLQAGRPFYEQYF	TGTGCCAGCAGCTTACAAGCCGGGAGGCCATTCTACGAGCAGTACTTC
TRBV7-9	16	TRBJ2-7	TRBD2	.	CASSLGLAGPPYEQYF	TGTGCCAGCAGCTTAGGGCTAGCGGGACCCCCCTACGAGCAGTACTTC
TRBV6-5	16	TRBJ2-7	TRBD1	.	CASSYARGQGRYEQYF	TGTGCCAGCAGTTACGCTCGAGGACAGGGGAGGTACGAGCAGTACTTC
TRBV4-1	22	TRBJ2-3	TRBD1	.	CASSQDAEDRGNPHGRWDTQYF	TGCGCCAGCAGCCAAGATGCTGAAGACAGGGGGAACCCCCACGGCCGCTGGGATACGCAGTATTTT
TRBV28	20	TRBJ2-4	TRBD2	.	CASSLLSSGRRVTAKNIQYF	TGTGCCAGCAGTCTACTATCTAGCGGGAGGCGGGTCACGGCCAAAAACATTCAGTACTTC
TRBV7-2	15	TRBJ2-1	TRBD1	few	CASSLLGDRDNEQFF	TGTGCCAGCAGCTTATTGGGAGACAGGGACAATGAGCAGTTCTTC
TRBV6-1	13	TRBJ1-2	.	.	CASSEPPHSPYTF	TGTGCCAGCAGTGAACCCCCCCACAGTCCCTACACCTTC
TRBV28	15	TRBJ2-3	TRBD2	.	CASSPAGEGFDTQYF	TGTGCCAGCAGTCCAGCGGGAGAGGGTTTCGATACGCAGTATTTT
TRBV30	13	TRBJ1-1	TRBD1	.	CAWSLQGKPEAFF	TGTGCCTGGAGTTTACAGGGGAAACCTGAAGCTTTCTTT
TRBV27	15	TRBJ2-7	.	.	CASSGRGDGTYEQYF	TGTGCCAGCAGTGGTAGGGGTGACGGTACCTACGAGCAGTACTTC
TRBV6-6	15	TRBJ2-7	TRBD1	.	CASSYRGRGRLEQYF	TGTGCCAGCAGTTACCGGGGCAGGGGGCGTCTCGAGCAGTACTTC
TRBV28	12	TRBJ2-7	.	.	CASSTRGAEQYF	TGTGCCAGCAGTACCCGGGGGGCCGAGCAGTACTTC
TRBV6-5	15	TRBJ2-3	TRBD2	once	CASSFSGSLTDTQYF	TGTGCCAGCAGTTTTAGCGGGAGCCTCACAGATACGCAGTATTTT
TRBV25-1	16	TRBJ2-1	.	.	CASSNFFHPWANEQFF	TGTGCCAGCAGTAATTTTTTCCACCCCTGGGCCAATGAGCAGTTCTTC
TRBV18	18	TRBJ2-2	.	.	CASSPLETRWRNTGELFF	TGTGCCAGCTCACCCCTAGAGACTAGGTGGCGAAACACCGGGGAGCTGTTTTTT
TRBV28	14	TRBJ1-1	.	.	CASSLGGGGTEAFF	TGTGCCAGCAGTTTAGGGGGAGGGGGCACTGAAGCTTTCTTT
TRBV18	19	TRBJ1-5	.	.	CASSPLPWEGFYSNQPQHF	TGTGCCAGCTCACCCTTGCCGTGGGAGGGTTTCTATAGCAATCAGCCCCAGCATTTT
TRBV5-4	19	TRBJ2-7	.	.	CASSLKGLPGTWSSYEQYF	TGTGCCAGCAGCCTCAAGGGACTCCCCGGAACTTGGTCCTCCTACGAGCAGTACTTC
TRBV27	17	TRBJ2-1	TRBD2	.	CASSLSLGGRVCNEQFF	TGTGCCAGCAGTTTATCTCTTGGCGGGAGAGTCTGCAATGAGCAGTTCTTC
TRBV25-1	12	TRBJ1-2	.	.	CASPGERIGYTF	TGTGCCAGCCCAGGGGAAAGGATCGGCTACACCTTC